This T cell receptor (beta chain) emerged from a study of CD4+ T cells in melanoma. Here immunoSEQ multiplex PCR was the method, and the copy in TCRdb shows in-frame clones only, minus some. The sample yields some 10,000 clones, approximately 67% seen once. CDR3 length equals 17 residues. Trimming at V came to 0 bases and at J to 8 bases, leaving 10 bases not matched to a gene. The germline gives CDR1 MNHEY, CDR2 SMNVEV (reference sequence). With regard to this clone: Its antigen is unknown.

General study points: Neoantigen-specific CD4+ T cells in melanoma reportedly had diverse differentiation states.

The sample taken for sequencing was cells from a culture (not recorded whether cultured in vitro). The chain recombines TRBV27 with TRBJ1-2; the match to TRBD1 covers 12 bases. The source of this sequence is a human donor with melanoma. CDR3 amino acids: CASSLSGQGASVSGYTF. CDR3 bases: TGTGCCAGCAGTTTATCGGGACAGGGGGCTTCGGTGTCGGGCTACACCTTC.